This TCR beta chain stems from a study of blood T cell repertoires in COVID-19. At the level of the study: Material from acute and convalescent COVID-19 was sourced from the United States, Italy and Spain. T cells, B-cell-depleted T cells, or PBMCs provided the cDNA or gDNA that served as material.

V lost 8 bases, J lost 4 bases, and 3 bases stayed unmatched. Germline V lookup: CDR1 WSHSY, CDR2 SAAADI. This CDR3 contains 13 residues. TCRdb's copy holds only in-frame clones and misses some; the assay was immunoSEQ multiplex PCR. Of approximately 300,000 clones listed, 89% were seen once; the top ten hold 5% to 7%. The sample comprised peripheral blood. The source of this sequence is a man aged 18 to 29 who had recovered from COVID-19. The chain uses TRBV10-2 and TRBJ2-3; 10 nucleotides align to TRBD2. The CDR3 loop is CASCLAGADTQYF. CDR3 DNA sequence: TGCGCCAGCTGCCTAGCGGGAGCAGATACGCAGTATTTT.